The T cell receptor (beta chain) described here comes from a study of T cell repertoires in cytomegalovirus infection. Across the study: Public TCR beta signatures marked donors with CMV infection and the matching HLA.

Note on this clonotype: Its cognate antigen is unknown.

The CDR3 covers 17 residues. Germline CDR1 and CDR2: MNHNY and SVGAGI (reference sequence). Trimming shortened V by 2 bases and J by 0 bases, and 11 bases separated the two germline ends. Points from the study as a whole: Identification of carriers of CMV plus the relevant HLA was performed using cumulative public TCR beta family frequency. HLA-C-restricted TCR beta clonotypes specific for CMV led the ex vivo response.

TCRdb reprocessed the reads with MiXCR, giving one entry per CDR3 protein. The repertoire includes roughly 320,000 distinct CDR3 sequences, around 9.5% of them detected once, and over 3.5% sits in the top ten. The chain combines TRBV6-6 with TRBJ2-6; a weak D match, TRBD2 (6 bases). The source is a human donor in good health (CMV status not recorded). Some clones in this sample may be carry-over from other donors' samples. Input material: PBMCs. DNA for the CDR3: TGTGCCAGCAGTTACCCTTGGAGGGGCTCTGGGGCCAACGTCCTGACTTTC. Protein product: CASSYPWRGSGANVLTF.